The 10 T cell receptor beta chains reported below all come from one sample, sequenced in a study of CD8 T cells in Susac syndrome. RNA in amounts of about 0.5 to 1 ug was reverse transcribed with random hexamers. One entry per CDR3 protein results from TCRdb running MiXCR on the immunoSEQ multiplex PCR reads. Here the sample spans approximately 190,000 distinct CDR3 sequences, 95% being singletons. Input material: CD8+ T cells from PBMCs. These receptors all stem from a human donor with Susac syndrome.

This clonotype was observed once. The V call is TRBV3-1, the J call TRBJ2-1; D is possibly TRBD1 or TRBD2 (6 bases each). V was pared by 1 base and J by 7 bases, with 17 bases between. The V gene's germline CDR1 is LGHDT and CDR2 YNNKEL (reference sequence). This CDR3 is 16 amino acids long. The CDR3 spells CASSQGVGGAMNEQFF. In DNA, the CDR3 is TGTGCCAGCAGCCAAGGTGTGGGGGGCGCGATGAATGAGCAGTTCTTC.

The chain carries TRBV6-2 or TRBV6-3 and TRBJ1-4; TRBD1 matches at 8 bases. The CDR3 consists of 14 residues. V shed 8 bases, J shed 4 bases, and the junction held 6 bases outside the gene matches. Germline V gives CDR1 MNHEY, CDR2 SVGEGT. The CDR3 spells CASGDRIDNEKLFF. The CDR3 region has the DNA TGTGCCAGCGGGGACAGGATCGATAATGAAAAACTGTTTTTT.

The chain links TRBV2 to TRBJ2-7; TRBD1 matches at 8 bases. The trim removed 6 bases at V and 5 bases at J, leaving 12 bases unmatched. The CDR3 spans 15 residues. Germline-derived CDR1 and CDR2 are SNHLY and FYNNEI. CDR3 nucleotides: TGTGCCAGCAGGGGACAGGAGGAAAGGACCCACGAGCAGTACTTC. It translates to CASRGQEERTHEQYF.

This clonotype has a handful of counts. The chain carries TRBV9 and TRBJ2-5; D is undetermined. Germline values: CDR1 SGDLS, CDR2 YYNGEE. The CDR3 runs to 11 residues. Trimming shortened V by 3 bases and J by 5 bases, and 5 bases separated the two germline ends. DNA for the CDR3: TGTGCCAGCAGCGCTGGGGAGACCCAGTACTTC. Its protein product is CASSAGETQYF.

This clonotype was counted once. This chain links TRBV30 with TRBJ1-5; D is possibly TRBD1 (5 bases). Per germline, CDR1 GTSNPN and CDR2 SVGIG (reference sequence). Trimming shortened V by 0 bases and J by 3 bases, and 21 bases separated the two germline ends. The CDR3 is 18 residues long. For the CDR3, the DNA is TGTGCCTGGAGTGTACAGAGTAAAATGGGGACCAACAATCAGCCCCAGCATTTT. This sequence encodes CAWSVQSKMGTNNQPQHF.

This clonotype was picked up one time. This chain links TRBV5-1 with TRBJ1-5; D is possibly TRBD1 (6 bases). The CDR3 is 15 amino acids. CDR1 is SGHRS, CDR2 YFSETQ, per germline. V was cut by 4 bases and J by 2 bases, with 13 bases left in between. The DNA for the CDR3 is TGCGCCAGCAGCCAGACAGGAGCCGGCAATCAGCCCCAGCATTTT. It translates to CASSQTGAGNQPQHF. Full variable domain (outside the CDR3, taken from reference TRBV5-1 and TRBJ1-5): KAGVTQTPRYLIKTRGQQVTLSCSPISGHRSVSWYQQTPGQGLQFLFEYFSETQRNKGNFPGRFSGRQFSNSRSEMNVSTLELGDSALYLCASSQTGAGNQPQHFGDGTRLSIL.

A single count supports this clonotype. J is TRBJ1-2 and V is TRBV9; TRBD1 is a possible D gene (5 bases). The length of the CDR3 is 16 residues. Trimming stripped 4 bases from V and 5 bases from J, with 21 bases between. Germline values: CDR1 SGDLS, CDR2 YYNGEE. In DNA, the CDR3 is TGTGCCAGCAGCAAATCCCCTGGGGCAGCTGGGTATGGCTACACCTTC. Its protein is CASSKSPGAAGYGYTF.

The chain uses TRBV30 and TRBJ2-7; 8 bases are shared with TRBD2. Trimming cost V 4 bases and J 4 bases; bases outside gene matches: 3. There are 12 residues in the CDR3. Germline V gene data show CDR1 as GTSNPN and CDR2 as SVGIG (reference sequence). In DNA form, the CDR3 reads TGTGCCTGGACCCTAGCGGGTTACGAGCAGTACTTC. Its protein is CAWTLAGYEQYF.

The chain is built from TRBV5-4 and TRBJ2-5; TRBD2 agrees at 8 bases. Germline values: CDR1 SGHNT, CDR2 YYREEE (reference sequence). The CDR3 is 16 amino acids. Trimming cost V 3 bases and J 4 bases; bases outside gene matches: 11. In nucleotides, the CDR3 is TGTGCCAGCAGCTCACTGGCGGGGGGCCAGGGAGAGACCCAGTACTTC. Its protein is CASSSLAGGQGETQYF. The whole variable domain, filled in from reference TRBV5-4 and TRBJ2-5, reads ETGVTQSPTHLIKTRGQQVTLRCSSQSGHNTVSWYQQALGQGPQFIFQYYREEENGRGNFPPRFSGLQFPNYSSELNVNALELDDSALYLCASSSLAGGQGETQYFGPGTRLLVL.

The gene calls are TRBV20-1 and TRBJ2-1, with 11 bases aligning to TRBD2. The CDR3 is 19 residues long. Per the germline V gene, CDR1 is DFQATT and CDR2 is SNEGSKA (reference sequence). With V trimmed by 1 base and J by 6 bases, 17 bases remained unmatched. CDR3 amino acids: CSARVLGTSGRSYGNEQFF. The CDR3 bases are TGCAGTGCTAGAGTATTGGGTACTAGCGGGAGATCCTATGGCAATGAGCAGTTCTTC.